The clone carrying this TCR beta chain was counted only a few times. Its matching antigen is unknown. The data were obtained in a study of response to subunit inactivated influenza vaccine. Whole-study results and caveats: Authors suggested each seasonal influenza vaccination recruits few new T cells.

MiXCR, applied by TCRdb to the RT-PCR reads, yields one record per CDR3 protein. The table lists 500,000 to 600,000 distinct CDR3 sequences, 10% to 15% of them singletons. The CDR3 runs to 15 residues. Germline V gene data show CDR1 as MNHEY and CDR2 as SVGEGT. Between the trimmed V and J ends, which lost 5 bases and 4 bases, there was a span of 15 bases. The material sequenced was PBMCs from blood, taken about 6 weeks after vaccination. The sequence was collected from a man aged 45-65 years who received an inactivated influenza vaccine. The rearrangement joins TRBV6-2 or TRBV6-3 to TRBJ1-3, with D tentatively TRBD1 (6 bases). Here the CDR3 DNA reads TGTGCCAGCAGTCGTCAGGACAGCGTGGGAAACACCATATATTTT. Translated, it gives CASSRQDSVGNTIYF.